Listed here are 22 T cell receptor beta chains from one sample, sequenced in a study of CD8 T cells in Susac syndrome. Random hexamers primed reverse transcription of about 0.45 to 1 ug RNA. One entry per CDR3 protein results from TCRdb running MiXCR on the immunoSEQ multiplex PCR reads. Of roughly 130,000 distinct CDR3 sequences detected, over 90% appear once; the ten largest clones hold less than 0.3%. Input material: CD8+ T cells from PBMCs. All receptors come from a human donor with Susac syndrome.

The chain joins TRBV12-3 or TRBV12-4 to TRBJ2-7; tentative D call: TRBD2 (6 bases). Trimming shortened V by 7 bases and J by 6 bases, and 19 bases separated the two germline ends. The CDR3 covers 14 residues. The CDR3 spells CASTPPGGDSEQYF. CDR3 nucleotides: TGTGCCAGCACCCCACCTGGCGGGGACTCCGAGCAGTACTTC.

The gene calls are TRBV6-8 and TRBJ2-4; 8 bases align to TRBD1. The V gene end was trimmed by 2 bases and the J gene end by 9 bases; junction bases not matched to a gene: 3. Germline V gives CDR1 MNHGY, CDR2 SAAAGT. This CDR3 is 13 amino acids long. DNA of the CDR3: TGTGCCAGCAGTTACCGGACAGGGTGCATTCAGTACTTC. Translation gives CASSYRTGCIQYF.

This chain joins TRBV7-2 and TRBJ2-7; TRBD1 agrees at 10 bases. This CDR3 comprises 13 residues. The germline V gene encodes CDR1 SGHTA and CDR2 FQGNSA. V shed 10 bases, J shed 5 bases, and the junction held 8 bases outside the gene matches. CDR3 DNA sequence: TGTGCCACAACCGACAGGGGGCGGGACGAGCAGTACTTC. Its protein is CATTDRGRDEQYF.

J is TRBJ2-3 and V is TRBV6-5; D is perhaps TRBD2 (6 bases). The V end lost 6 bases, the J end lost 11 bases, and 21 bases lay between the germline ends. Looked up from germline, CDR1 is MNHEY and CDR2 is SVGAGI. The CDR3 loop spans 14 amino acids. Here the CDR3 reads CASSPRTNPTEQYF. CDR3 nucleotide sequence: TGTGCCAGCAGCCCACGGACTAATCCCACAGAGCAGTATTTT.

The CDR3, as DNA: TGTGCCAGCAGGCCCCCCTCGGTCACAGATACGCAGTATTTT. This translates into CASRPPSVTDTQYF. This chain connects TRBV6-6 to TRBJ2-3; D call uncertain. Germline V gives CDR1 MNHNY, CDR2 SVGAGI (reference sequence). Trimming cost V 6 bases and J 2 bases, with 12 bases left between them. This CDR3 has 14 residues.

This chain joins TRBV4-1 and TRBJ2-5; TRBD2 aligns across 7 bases. The CDR3 has 15 amino acids. CDR1 and CDR2 (germline): MGHRA, YSYEKL. Losses at the gene ends were 0 bases for V and 4 bases for J; bases not matched to a gene: 5. CDR3 bases: TGCGCCAGCAGCCAAGATCGGGACTACGGAGAGACCCAGTACTTC. This encodes CASSQDRDYGETQYF.

V is TRBV7-9 and J is TRBJ2-2, with unresolved D. The V gene's germline CDR1 is SEHNR and CDR2 FQNEAQ (reference sequence). The CDR3 spans 13 residues. Deletions cut 4 bases from V and 7 bases from J, with 10 bases between. The CDR3 here is CASSSGLGGELFF. CDR3 sequence (DNA): TGTGCCAGCAGCTCCGGGTTGGGCGGGGAGCTGTTTTTT.

The chain combines TRBV30 with TRBJ2-7; maybe TRBD1 (6 bases). The germline V and J ends were trimmed by 2 bases and 3 bases, with 8 bases remaining between them. CDR3 size: 12 residues. Germline V CDR1 and CDR2: GTSNPN, SVGIG (reference sequence). The CDR3 DNA follows: TGTGCCTGGAGTCCGGACAGCTACGAGCAGTACTTC. Translation: CAWSPDSYEQYF. Full variable domain (rest looked up from reference TRBV30 and TRBJ2-7): SQTIHQWPATLVQPVGSPLSLECTVEGTSNPNLYWYRQAAGRGLQLLFYSVGIGQISSEVPQNLSASRPQDRQFILSSKKLLLSDSGFYLCAWSPDSYEQYFGPGTRLTVT.

The gene calls are TRBV7-9 and TRBJ2-7, with D possibly TRBD1 on 6 matching bases. The V end was cut by 4 bases, the J end by 1 base, with 17 bases between. The germline gives CDR1 SEHNR, CDR2 FQNEAQ (reference sequence). The CDR3 consists of 16 residues. CDR3 DNA sequence: TGTGCCAGCAGCTCCCAGGGTCAGGGGCTTTCCTACGAGCAGTACTTC. Encoded protein: CASSSQGQGLSYEQYF.

The chain uses TRBV14 and TRBJ1-1, with D perhaps matching TRBD1 (5 bases). From germline, CDR1 is SGHDN and CDR2 FVKESK. The CDR3 totals 17 residues. V was cut by 0 bases and J by 0 bases, with 14 bases left in between. This chain's CDR3 is CASSQDLGGLMNTEAFF. CDR3 coding DNA: TGTGCCAGCAGCCAAGATCTCGGGGGACTCATGAACACTGAAGCTTTCTTT.

V gene TRBV27 combines with J gene TRBJ1-1; possible D gene TRBD1, 6 bases. Germline-derived CDR1 and CDR2 are MNHEY and SMNVEV (reference sequence). V was pared by 5 bases and J by 4 bases, with 11 bases between. There are 13 residues in the CDR3. CDR3 in amino acids: CASSVGGFTEAFF. CDR3 DNA sequence: TGTGCCAGCAGTGTAGGGGGGTTCACTGAAGCTTTCTTT.

The table lists this clonotype with a count of one. The chain uses TRBV4-3 and TRBJ2-2; the D gene is possibly TRBD2 (6 bases). The CDR3 extends over 17 amino acids. Germline lookup yields CDR1 LGHNA and CDR2 YSLEER. The V end was cut by 0 bases, the J end by 1 base, with 12 bases between. The CDR3 reads CASSQDFGGRNTGELFF. DNA of the CDR3: TGCGCCAGCAGCCAAGATTTCGGGGGTCGGAACACCGGGGAGCTGTTTTTT.

The chain combines TRBV6-5 with TRBJ1-2, with TRBD1 matching over 7 bases. The CDR3 contains 14 residues. V gave up 6 bases and J gave up 6 bases; unmatched junction bases: 10. CDR1 and CDR2 from the germline V gene are MNHEY and SVGAGI. CDR3 protein: CASRPQSTGHGYTF. Here the CDR3 DNA reads TGTGCCAGCAGACCCCAATCGACAGGGCATGGCTACACCTTC.

The chain carries TRBV7-2 and TRBJ2-7; D is undetermined. This CDR3 is built from 14 residues. Trimming removed 3 bases at V and 3 bases at J, with 12 bases between. Germline V lookup: CDR1 SGHTA, CDR2 FQGNSA. CDR3 DNA: TGTGCCAGCAGCTTCCCCCCCTACCACTACGAGCAGTACTTC. The encoded protein is CASSFPPYHYEQYF.

The V gene is TRBV10-3, the J gene TRBJ2-7; D not resolved. The CDR3 spans 13 residues. Looked up from germline, CDR1 is ENHRY and CDR2 is SYGVKD. Deletions cut 3 bases from V and 3 bases from J, with 9 bases between. The CDR3 DNA follows: TGTGCCATCAGTGATCCAGCAGACTACGAGCAGTACTTC. Its translation is CAISDPADYEQYF.

This chain joins TRBV5-1 and TRBJ1-1; no clear D. V gave up 0 bases and J gave up 6 bases, with 12 bases separating them. The V gene's germline CDR1 is SGHRS and CDR2 YFSETQ. This CDR3 is 14 amino acids long. The chain's CDR3 is CASSLVARSPEAFF. DNA of the CDR3: TGCGCCAGCAGCTTGGTGGCCAGGAGCCCTGAAGCTTTCTTT.

The chain recombines TRBV5-4 with TRBJ1-1; perhaps TRBD1 as D (5 bases). Trimming stripped 6 bases from V and 2 bases from J, with 14 bases between. This CDR3 is built from 14 residues. CDR1 and CDR2 from the germline V gene are SGHNT and YYREEE (reference sequence). The CDR3 coding sequence is TGTGCCAGCAACTTCGTCGGGGGAAACACTGAAGCTTTCTTT. Its translation is CASNFVGGNTEAFF.

The chain is built from TRBV9 and TRBJ1-2, with 9 bases aligning to TRBD1. The trim removed 0 bases at V and 7 bases at J, leaving 1 base unmatched. Germline lookup yields CDR1 SGDLS and CDR2 YYNGEE. This CDR3 contains 13 residues. CDR3 nucleotides: TGTGCCAGCAGCGTAGGGGGACAGGGTGGCTACACCTTC. Its protein product is CASSVGGQGGYTF. The full variable domain, its missing parts supplied by reference TRBV9 and TRBJ1-2, is DSGVTQTPKHLITATGQRVTLRCSPRSGDLSVYWYQQSLDQGLQFLIQYYNGEERAKGNILERFSAQQFPDLHSELNLSSLELGDSALYFCASSVGGQGGYTFGSGTRLTVV.

The count of this clonotype is one. V usage is TRBV29-1 and J usage is TRBJ2-4, with TRBD2 as a possible D gene (5 bases). CDR1 is SQVTM and CDR2 is ANQGSEA in the germline V gene. The ends were cut back, 3 bases at V and 8 bases at J, with 8 bases in the middle. The CDR3 is 11 residues long. The CDR3 here is CSVESRDIQYF. The CDR3 DNA reads as TGCAGCGTTGAGTCGAGGGACATTCAGTACTTC.

The chain couples TRBV12-3 or TRBV12-4 to TRBJ2-1; D remains ambiguous. Trimming took off 3 bases at V and 6 bases at J, with 6 bases between the two ends. The CDR3 totals 12 residues. The CDR3 sequence is CASSFLGNEQFF. CDR3 DNA: TGTGCCAGCAGTTTTTTGGGCAATGAGCAGTTCTTC.

V gene TRBV11-2 combines with J gene TRBJ2-7; 11 bases fit TRBD2. This CDR3 spans 15 amino acids. Germline CDR1 SGHAT, CDR2 FQNNGV. V lost 3 bases, J lost 5 bases, and 6 bases stayed unmatched. For the CDR3, the DNA is TGTGCCAGCAGCTTTAGCGGGGGGGGTATCGACGAGCAGTACTTC. It is translated as CASSFSGGGIDEQYF.

This clonotype was found once. The CDR3 sequence: CASSWGDPLYEQYF. For the CDR3, the DNA is TGTGCCAGCAGCTGGGGTGACCCACTCTACGAGCAGTACTTC. The genes are TRBV11-2 and TRBJ2-7; D not resolved. The CDR3 contains 14 residues. The ends were cut back, 4 bases at V and 3 bases at J, with 13 bases in the middle. Per germline, CDR1 SGHAT and CDR2 FQNNGV. The full variable domain, in which reference TRBV11-2 and TRBJ2-7 provide the parts outside the CDR3, is EAGVAQSPRYKIIEKRQSVAFWCNPISGHATLYWYQQILGQGPKLLIQFQNNGVVDDSQLPKDRFSAERLKGVDSTLKIQPAKLEDSAVYLCASSWGDPLYEQYFGPGTRLTVT.